Each of the 14 T cell receptor beta chains below was sequenced from the same sample in a study of CD8 T cells in ankylosing spondylitis. One entry per CDR3 protein, called by TCRdb with MiXCR from the 5' RACE reads. The profile shows hundreds of thousands of distinct CDR3 sequences, more than 25% of them singletons. Sequencing input: blood, either unsorted or a sorted T cell fraction (not recorded which). The receptors were sampled from a male donor with ankylosing spondylitis or in good health (not recorded which).

The V and J genes are TRBV11-2 and TRBJ1-2; D not resolved. The CDR3 covers 14 residues. V dropped 2 bases and J dropped 8 bases, with 15 bases sitting between them. Germline V gene sequence: CDR1 SGHAT, CDR2 FQNNGV. CDR3 region: CASSLLNTWVGYTF. The CDR3 DNA reads as TGTGCCAGCAGCTTACTCAATACCTGGGTCGGCTACACCTTC.

The rearrangement joins TRBV10-1 to TRBJ2-5; D unclear. The length of the CDR3 is 18 residues. The ends were cut back, 1 base at V and 5 bases at J, with 23 bases in the middle. Per germline, CDR1 WNHNN and CDR2 SYGVQD (reference sequence). The CDR3 coding sequence is TGCGCCAGCAGTGAGTTCCTAGACCGGGCCCCGAGGATGGAGACCCAGTACTTC. Its translation: CASSEFLDRAPRMETQYF.

This clonotype was seen a few times. The chain joins TRBV12-3 or TRBV12-4 to TRBJ1-5, with D tentatively TRBD1 (5 bases). The CDR3 sequence is 15 residues long. V was shortened by 6 bases and J by 6 bases, with 18 bases between the two germline ends. The CDR3 coding sequence is TGTGCCAGCAGCACCCTCGGGCAGGGCCGTCAGCCCCAGCATTTT. This sequence encodes CASSTLGQGRQPQHF.

The J gene is TRBJ1-2, the V gene TRBV6-5, with D unresolved. CDR3 length: 10 residues. Germline lookup yields CDR1 MNHEY and CDR2 SVGAGI. V was shortened by 6 bases and J by 9 bases, with 8 bases between the two germline ends. The chain's CDR3 is CASRGDSYTF. CDR3 in DNA: TGTGCCAGCAGGGGTGACAGCTACACCTTC.

The V call is TRBV7-9, the J call TRBJ1-4; D not resolved. V was cut by 2 bases and J by 5 bases, with 9 bases left in between. In germline, CDR1 is SEHNR, CDR2 FQNEAQ (reference sequence). CDR3 size: 14 residues. The CDR3 is CASSLPSRNEKLFF. CDR3 DNA sequence: TGTGCCAGCAGCTTACCCAGCCGGAATGAAAAACTGTTTTTT.

J is TRBJ1-5 and V is TRBV5-1; D gene uncertain. Germline V gene lookup returns CDR1 SGHRS and CDR2 YFSETQ. V dropped 4 bases and J dropped 1 base, with 9 bases sitting between them. CDR3 length: 14 residues. CDR3 residues: CASSPDGSNQPQHF. The CDR3 DNA sequence: TGCGCCAGCAGCCCGGACGGAAGCAATCAGCCCCAGCATTTT. Supplemented by reference TRBV5-1 and TRBJ1-5, the full variable domain reads KAGVTQTPRYLIKTRGQQVTLSCSPISGHRSVSWYQQTPGQGLQFLFEYFSETQRNKGNFPGRFSGRQFSNSRSEMNVSTLELGDSALYLCASSPDGSNQPQHFGDGTRLSIL.

This clonotype was picked up a small number of times. The rearrangement joins TRBV7-9 to TRBJ2-1, with TRBD2 matching 9 bases. CDR3 length: 15 residues. Germline V gene sequence: CDR1 SEHNR, CDR2 FQNEAQ (reference sequence). The V gene end was trimmed by 1 base and the J gene end by 2 bases; junction bases not matched to a gene: 0. CDR3 residues: CASSLGLAAYNEQFF. The CDR3 DNA sequence: TGTGCCAGCAGCTTAGGACTAGCGGCCTACAATGAGCAGTTCTTC.

The chain couples TRBV7-2 to TRBJ2-5; TRBD2 agrees at 9 bases. CDR3 length: 15 amino acids. V lost 1 base, J lost 3 bases, and 3 bases stayed unmatched. Germline CDR1 SGHTA, CDR2 FQGNSA. The CDR3 sequence: CASSLESSGEETQYF. The DNA of the CDR3 is TGTGCCAGCAGCTTAGAGTCTAGCGGGGAAGAGACCCAGTACTTC.

This clonotype appeared many times. This sequence joins TRBV20-1 and TRBJ2-5; no clear D. Per the germline V gene, CDR1 is DFQATT and CDR2 is SNEGSKA (reference sequence). This CDR3 contains 10 residues. The germline V and J ends were trimmed by 2 bases and 5 bases, with 3 bases remaining between them. The CDR3 DNA reads as TGCAGTGCTAGAAGTGAGACCCAGTACTTC. Residues: CSARSETQYF.

V and J are TRBV11-2 and TRBJ2-7; 7 nucleotides agree with TRBD1. The CDR3 runs to 13 residues. V gave up 6 bases and J gave up 3 bases; unmatched junction bases: 5. Germline V gene sequence: CDR1 SGHAT, CDR2 FQNNGV. The CDR3 here is CASRSTGDYEQYF. The CDR3 DNA is TGTGCCAGCAGGTCCACAGGGGACTACGAGCAGTACTTC.

The chain uses TRBV11-2 and TRBJ1-1; the D gene is possibly TRBD1 (5 bases). The CDR3 has 12 residues. Per germline, CDR1 SGHAT and CDR2 FQNNGV. V was clipped by 1 base and J by 7 bases, with 7 bases between them. CDR3 region: CASSLGTSEAFF. The CDR3 DNA reads TGTGCCAGCAGCTTAGGGACAAGTGAAGCTTTCTTT.

This clonotype turned up a few times. The chain recombines TRBV12-3 or TRBV12-4 with TRBJ2-2; 13 bases align to TRBD2. Losses at the gene ends were 6 bases for V and 4 bases for J; bases not matched to a gene: 5. The CDR3 contains 16 residues. The CDR3 loop is CASRTSGGRGTGELFF. As DNA, the CDR3 is TGTGCCAGCAGGACTAGCGGGGGGCGTGGCACCGGGGAGCTGTTTTTT.

This clonotype appeared a few times. The CDR3 nucleotides read TGTGCCACCAGCGCAACCACTGAAGCTTTCTTT. Translated, it gives CATSATTEAFF. This chain joins TRBV15 and TRBJ1-1; no clear D. V lost 5 bases, J lost 4 bases, and 5 bases lay in between. CDR3 size: 11 residues. Germline V lookup: CDR1 LNHNV, CDR2 YYDKDF (reference sequence).

This clonotype was seen at least ten times. The rearrangement uses TRBV20-1 and TRBJ2-7; 7 nucleotides line up with TRBD1. Germline V gene sequence: CDR1 DFQATT, CDR2 SNEGSKA (reference sequence). The CDR3 totals 15 residues. J gave up 0 bases and V 4 bases, and 9 bases lay outside the gene matches. CDR3 in DNA: TGCAGTGCTAAAGGACAACAGGGGAGCTCCTACGAGCAGTACTTC. Translating it yields CSAKGQQGSSYEQYF.